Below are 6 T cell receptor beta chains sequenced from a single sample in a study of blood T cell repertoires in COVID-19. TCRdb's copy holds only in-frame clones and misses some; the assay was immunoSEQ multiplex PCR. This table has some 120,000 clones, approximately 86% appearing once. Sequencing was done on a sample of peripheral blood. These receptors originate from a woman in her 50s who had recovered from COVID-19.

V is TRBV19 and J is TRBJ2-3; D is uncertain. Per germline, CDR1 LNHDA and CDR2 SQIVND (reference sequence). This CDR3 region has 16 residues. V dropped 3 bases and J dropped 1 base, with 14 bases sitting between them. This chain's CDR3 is CASSILGIHGTDTQYF. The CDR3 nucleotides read TGTGCCAGTAGTATTCTTGGCATTCACGGCACAGATACGCAGTATTTT.

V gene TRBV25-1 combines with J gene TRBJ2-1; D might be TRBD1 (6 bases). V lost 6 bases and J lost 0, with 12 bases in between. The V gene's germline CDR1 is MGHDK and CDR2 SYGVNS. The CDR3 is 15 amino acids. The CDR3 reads CASSQGTYSYNEQFF. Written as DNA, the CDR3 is TGTGCCAGCAGCCAGGGGACCTACTCCTACAATGAGCAGTTCTTC.

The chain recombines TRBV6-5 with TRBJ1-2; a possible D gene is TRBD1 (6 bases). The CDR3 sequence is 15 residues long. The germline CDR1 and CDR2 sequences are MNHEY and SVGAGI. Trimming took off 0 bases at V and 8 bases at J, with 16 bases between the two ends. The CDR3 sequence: CASSYSRGGTAGYTF. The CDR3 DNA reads TGTGCCAGCAGTTACTCAAGGGGGGGAACGGCCGGCTACACCTTC.

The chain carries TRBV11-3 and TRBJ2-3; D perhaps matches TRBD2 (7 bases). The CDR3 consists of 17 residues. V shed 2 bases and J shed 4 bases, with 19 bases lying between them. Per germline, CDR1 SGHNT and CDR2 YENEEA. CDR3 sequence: CASSLRGSSGGADTQYF. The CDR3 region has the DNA TGTGCCAGCAGCTTAAGGGGGTCTAGCGGAGGGGCAGATACGCAGTATTTT. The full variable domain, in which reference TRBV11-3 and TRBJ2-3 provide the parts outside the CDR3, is EAGVVQSPRYKIIEKKQPVAFWCNPISGHNTLYWYLQNLGQGPELLIRYENEEAVDDSQLPKDRFSAERLKGVDSTLKIQPAELGDSAVYLCASSLRGSSGGADTQYFGPGTRLTVL.

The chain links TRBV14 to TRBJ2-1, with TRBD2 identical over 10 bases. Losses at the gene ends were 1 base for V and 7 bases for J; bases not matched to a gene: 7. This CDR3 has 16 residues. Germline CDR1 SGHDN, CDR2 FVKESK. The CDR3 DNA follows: TGTGCCAGCAGCCAAGTTTTGACTAGCGGGCGAAATGAGCAGTTCTTC. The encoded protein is CASSQVLTSGRNEQFF. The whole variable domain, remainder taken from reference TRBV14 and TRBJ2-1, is EAGVTQFPSHSVIEKGQTVTLRCDPISGHDNLYWYRRVMGKEIKFLLHFVKESKQDESGMPNNRFLAERTGGTYSTLKVQPAELEDSGVYFCASSQVLTSGRNEQFFGPGTRLTVL.

The CDR3 DNA follows: TGTGCCAGCAGCCAGCGAAGGCTAACTAACACCGGGGAGCTGTTTTTT. It codes for CASSQRRLTNTGELFF. The chain recombines TRBV11-2 with TRBJ2-2, with D uncertain. Trimming took 5 bases from V and 2 from J, leaving 15 bases between them. CDR3 length: 16 residues. The germline gives CDR1 SGHAT, CDR2 FQNNGV.